A single sample gave rise to the 17 T cell receptor beta chains below, sequenced in a study of cytomegalovirus exposure and HLA in healthy donors. This PCR relied on a set of 60 Vbeta primers and 13 Jbeta primers. TCRdb's table, derived via immunoSEQ multiplex PCR, lists solely in-frame clones and lacks some. The profile shows approximately 160,000 clones, 80% of them singletons. The sample consisted of PBMCs. These receptor sequences come from a woman in her fifties or sixties in good health and CMV-seropositive.

V is TRBV4-3 and J is TRBJ2-2, with 11 bases identical to TRBD2. Trimming at V came to 4 bases and at J to 8 bases, leaving 15 bases not matched to a gene. The germline gives CDR1 LGHNA, CDR2 YSLEER. This CDR3 is 18 amino acids long. CDR3 residues: CASSPLASGGSGGGELFF. The DNA of the CDR3 is TGCGCCAGCAGCCCCCTGGCTAGCGGGGGGTCCGGGGGAGGGGAGCTGTTTTTT.

This sequence joins TRBV4-3 and TRBJ1-3; D ambiguous. With 5 bases removed from V and 0 bases from J, the gap between germline ends came to 11 bases. CDR1 and CDR2 from the germline V gene are LGHNA and YSLEER. The CDR3 runs to 15 residues. The CDR3 sequence is CASSYSANSGNTIYF. The CDR3 DNA reads TGCGCCAGCAGCTATAGTGCAAACTCTGGAAACACCATATATTTT.

The chain is built from TRBV28 and TRBJ1-2, with D possibly TRBD1 on 5 matching bases. The CDR3 has 13 amino acids. Trimming pared 5 bases from V and 1 base from J, leaving 8 bases between. Germline V gene lookup returns CDR1 MDHEN and CDR2 SYDVKM. This CDR3 reads CASSTDNNYGYTF. DNA for the CDR3: TGTGCCAGCAGTACGGACAATAACTATGGCTACACCTTC.

V usage is TRBV18 and J usage is TRBJ2-1; 7 nucleotides line up with TRBD1. Germline CDR1 and CDR2: KGHSH and LQKENI. V shed 6 bases and J 7 bases; nucleotides not matched to a gene: 24. This CDR3 contains 19 residues. CDR3 DNA: TGTGCCAGCTCCCGGGGACAGCGAGGACTCTACCTGATGCGGAATGAGCAGTTCTTC. Its translation is CASSRGQRGLYLMRNEQFF.

This clone has a single count. The CDR3 nucleotides are TGTGCCAGCAGCTTTTGGGGGGTGGGCCGAGTTGAGCAGTTCTTC. It yields the protein CASSFWGVGRVEQFF. The chain uses TRBV7-2 and TRBJ2-1; weak D call: TRBD2 (6 bases). This CDR3 region has 15 residues. Trimming took 3 bases from V and 9 from J, leaving 18 bases between them. Per the germline V gene, CDR1 is SGHTA and CDR2 is FQGNSA.

CDR3: CASSPSGSILETQYF. The CDR3 DNA is TGTGCCAGCTCACCAAGCGGGAGTATTTTGGAGACCCAGTACTTC. The chain employs TRBV18 and TRBJ2-5; 8 bases fit TRBD2. Germline V gene sequence: CDR1 KGHSH, CDR2 LQKENI. The CDR3 sequence is 15 residues long. V lost 2 bases and J lost 5; bases outside the gene matches: 7.

The gene calls are TRBV28 and TRBJ1-5; no reliable D call. Germline assignment: CDR1 MDHEN and CDR2 SYDVKM. This CDR3 spans 15 amino acids. V was trimmed by 6 bases and J by 7 bases, leaving 19 bases between them. Here the CDR3 reads CASRSPRGSGQPQHF. CDR3 DNA: TGTGCCAGCAGGTCCCCGCGGGGTTCGGGGCAGCCCCAGCATTTT.

This chain connects TRBV15 to TRBJ2-3; 12 bases are a match to TRBD2. The CDR3 totals 17 residues. Germline V gene sequence: CDR1 LNHNV, CDR2 YYDKDF (reference sequence). J lost 9 bases, V lost 2 bases, and 12 bases had no gene match. The CDR3 DNA follows: TGTGCCACCAGCAGAATATCCGGGACTAGCGGGCTGGGGACGCAGTATTTT. It codes for CATSRISGTSGLGTQYF.

The gene calls are TRBV6-5 and TRBJ1-1; 10 bases map to TRBD1. The CDR3 covers 16 residues. After removal of 2 bases from V and 1 base from J, the junction contained 4 bases not matched to a gene. The germline gives CDR1 MNHEY, CDR2 SVGAGI. This chain's CDR3 is CASSYRGQGENTEAFF. The CDR3 bases are TGTGCCAGCAGTTACCGCGGACAGGGGGAGAACACTGAAGCTTTCTTT.

The genes are TRBV4-3 and TRBJ2-1; possible D gene TRBD1, 6 bases. V lost 3 bases to trimming and J lost 2 bases, with 11 bases between them. The CDR3 is 15 residues long. Germline V lookup: CDR1 LGHNA, CDR2 YSLEER. CDR3 sequence: CASSQTRDTYNEQFF. In DNA form, the CDR3 reads TGCGCCAGCAGCCAGACCCGGGACACCTACAATGAGCAGTTCTTC.

This rearrangement joins TRBV7-9 to TRBJ1-1; a possible D gene is TRBD1 (6 bases). The CDR3 has 14 amino acids. Trimming left V 5 bases short and J 1 base short, with 11 bases between. The germline CDR1 and CDR2 sequences are SEHNR and FQNEAQ (reference sequence). The CDR3 DNA reads as TGTGCCAGCAGCCATGACAGGCCGAACACTGAAGCTTTCTTT. This sequence encodes CASSHDRPNTEAFF. The full variable domain, its missing parts supplied by reference TRBV7-9 and TRBJ1-1, is DTGVSQNPRHKITKRGQNVTFRCDPISEHNRLYWYRQTLGQGPEFLTYFQNEAQLEKSRLLSDRFSAERPKGSFSTLEIQRTEQGDSAMYLCASSHDRPNTEAFFGQGTRLTVV.

The chain is built from TRBV9 and TRBJ2-1; 8 positions agree with TRBD1. V dropped 3 bases and J dropped 6; count of bases not matched to a gene: 8. Germline V gene data show CDR1 as SGDLS and CDR2 as YYNGEE. CDR3 size: 15 residues. Here the CDR3 DNA reads TGTGCCAGCAGCGCCGGGACAGGACGGAGCAATGAGCAGTTCTTC. As protein: CASSAGTGRSNEQFF.

This clone was detected a few times. The chain couples TRBV28 to TRBJ1-3; unclear D gene. The V end lost 7 bases, the J end lost 0 bases, and 13 bases lay between the germline ends. The germline gives CDR1 MDHEN, CDR2 SYDVKM. The length of the CDR3 is 15 residues. This chain's CDR3 is CASTLGRGSGNTIYF. The CDR3 nucleotides are TGTGCCAGCACCCTCGGTCGGGGCTCTGGAAACACCATATATTTT.

This chain uses TRBV9 with TRBJ2-1; no reliable D call. Trimming left V 0 bases short and J 7 bases short, with 8 bases between. CDR1 is SGDLS, CDR2 YYNGEE, per germline. This CDR3 comprises 13 residues. The CDR3 here is CASSVVQLNEQFF. The CDR3, as DNA: TGTGCCAGCAGCGTAGTCCAATTGAATGAGCAGTTCTTC.

The genes are TRBV14 and TRBJ2-7, with TRBD1 identical over 10 bases. The trim removed 4 bases at V and 3 bases at J, leaving 6 bases unmatched. Germline V lookup: CDR1 SGHDN, CDR2 FVKESK. The CDR3 loop spans 15 amino acids. CDR3 nucleotide sequence: TGTGCCAGCAGCCCCTTGGACAGGGGGGACTACGAGCAGTACTTC. Protein product: CASSPLDRGDYEQYF.

This clone was found once. The chain couples TRBV14 to TRBJ1-2; 10 positions agree with TRBD1. Germline V gene sequence: CDR1 SGHDN, CDR2 FVKESK. This CDR3 contains 15 residues. V lost 2 bases, J lost 2 bases, and 2 bases stayed unmatched. Written as DNA, the CDR3 is TGTGCCAGCAGCCAAAGACAGGGGGCGAACTATGGCTACACCTTC. Translating gives CASSQRQGANYGYTF.

The chain combines TRBV19 with TRBJ1-1; D may be TRBD1 (5 bases). Germline CDR1 and CDR2: LNHDA and SQIVND (reference sequence). With 3 bases removed from V and 4 bases from J, the gap between germline ends came to 12 bases. The CDR3 sequence is 14 residues long. The CDR3 sequence is CASSMGGLGTEAFF. CDR3 DNA: TGTGCCAGTAGTATGGGGGGATTGGGCACTGAAGCTTTCTTT.